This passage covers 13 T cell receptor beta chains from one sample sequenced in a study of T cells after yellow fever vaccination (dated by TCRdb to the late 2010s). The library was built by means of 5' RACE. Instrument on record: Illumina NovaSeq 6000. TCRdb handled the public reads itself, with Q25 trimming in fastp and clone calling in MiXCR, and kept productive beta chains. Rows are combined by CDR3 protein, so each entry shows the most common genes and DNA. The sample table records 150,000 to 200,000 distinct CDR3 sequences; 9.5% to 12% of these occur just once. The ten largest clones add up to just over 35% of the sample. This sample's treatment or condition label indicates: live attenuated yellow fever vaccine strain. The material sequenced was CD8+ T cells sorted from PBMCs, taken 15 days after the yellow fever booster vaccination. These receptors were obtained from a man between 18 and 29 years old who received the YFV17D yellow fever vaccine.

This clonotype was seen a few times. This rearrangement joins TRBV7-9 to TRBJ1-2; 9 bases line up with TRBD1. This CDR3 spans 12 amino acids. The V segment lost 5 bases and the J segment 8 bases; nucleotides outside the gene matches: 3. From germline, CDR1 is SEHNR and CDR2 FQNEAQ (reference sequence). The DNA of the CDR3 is TGTGCCAGCAGCGACAGGGGGACCGGCTACACCTTC. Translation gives CASSDRGTGYTF.

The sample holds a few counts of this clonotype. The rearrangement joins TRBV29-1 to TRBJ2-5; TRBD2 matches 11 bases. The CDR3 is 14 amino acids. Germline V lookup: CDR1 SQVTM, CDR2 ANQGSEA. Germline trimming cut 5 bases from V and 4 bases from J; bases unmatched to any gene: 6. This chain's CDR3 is CSVHLAGGLETQYF. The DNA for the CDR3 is TGCAGCGTTCATCTAGCGGGGGGTTTAGAGACCCAGTACTTC. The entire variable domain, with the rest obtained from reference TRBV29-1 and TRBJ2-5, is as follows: SAVISQKPSRDICQRGTSLTIQCQVDSQVTMMFWYRQQPGQSLTLIATANQGSEATYESGFVIDKFPISRPNLTFSTLTVSNMSPEDSSIYLCSVHLAGGLETQYFGPGTRLLVL.

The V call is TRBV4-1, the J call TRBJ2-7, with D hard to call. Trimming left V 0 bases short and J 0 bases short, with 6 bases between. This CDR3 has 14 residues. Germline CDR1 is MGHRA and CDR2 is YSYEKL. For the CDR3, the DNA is TGCGCCAGCAGCCAAGAGAGTGCCTCCTACGAGCAGTACGTC. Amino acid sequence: CASSQESASYEQYV.

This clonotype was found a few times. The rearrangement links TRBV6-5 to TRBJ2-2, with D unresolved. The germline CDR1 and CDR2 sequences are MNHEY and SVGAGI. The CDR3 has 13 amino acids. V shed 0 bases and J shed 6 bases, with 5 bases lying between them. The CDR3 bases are TGTGCCAGCAGTTACTCCGTCGCCGGGGAGCTGTTTTTT. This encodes CASSYSVAGELFF.

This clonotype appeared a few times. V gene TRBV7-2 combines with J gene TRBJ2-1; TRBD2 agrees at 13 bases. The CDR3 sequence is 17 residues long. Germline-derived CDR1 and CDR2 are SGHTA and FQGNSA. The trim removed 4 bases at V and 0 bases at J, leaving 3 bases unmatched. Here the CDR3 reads CASSSLAGGSSYNEQFF. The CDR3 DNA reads TGTGCCAGCAGCTCACTAGCGGGGGGGAGCTCCTACAATGAGCAGTTCTTC.

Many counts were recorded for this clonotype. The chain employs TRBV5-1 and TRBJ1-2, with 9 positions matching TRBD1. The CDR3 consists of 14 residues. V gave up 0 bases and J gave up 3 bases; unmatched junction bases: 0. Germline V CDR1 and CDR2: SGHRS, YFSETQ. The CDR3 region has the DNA TGCGCCAGCAGCTTGGGACAGGGGGACTATGGCTACACCTTC. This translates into CASSLGQGDYGYTF.

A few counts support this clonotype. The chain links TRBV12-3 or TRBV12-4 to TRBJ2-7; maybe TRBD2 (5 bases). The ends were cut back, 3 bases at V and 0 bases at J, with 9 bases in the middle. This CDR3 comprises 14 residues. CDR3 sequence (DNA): TGTGCCAGCAGTTTCGGGAAGGGCTCCTACGAGCAGTACTTC. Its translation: CASSFGKGSYEQYF.

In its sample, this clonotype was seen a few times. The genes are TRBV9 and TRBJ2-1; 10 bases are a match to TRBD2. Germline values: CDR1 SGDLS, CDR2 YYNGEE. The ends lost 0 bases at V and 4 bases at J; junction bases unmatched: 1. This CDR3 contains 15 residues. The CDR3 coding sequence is TGTGCCAGCAGCGTAGGGACTAGCGGTTACAATGAGCAGTTCTTC. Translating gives CASSVGTSGYNEQFF.

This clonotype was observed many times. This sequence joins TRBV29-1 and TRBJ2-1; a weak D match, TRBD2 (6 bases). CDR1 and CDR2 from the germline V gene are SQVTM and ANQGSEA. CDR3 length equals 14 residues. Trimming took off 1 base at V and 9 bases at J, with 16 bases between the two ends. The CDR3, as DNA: TGCAGCGTTGAAGTCGGTAGTAGGAGGGGTGAGCAGTTCTTC. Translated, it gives CSVEVGSRRGEQFF.

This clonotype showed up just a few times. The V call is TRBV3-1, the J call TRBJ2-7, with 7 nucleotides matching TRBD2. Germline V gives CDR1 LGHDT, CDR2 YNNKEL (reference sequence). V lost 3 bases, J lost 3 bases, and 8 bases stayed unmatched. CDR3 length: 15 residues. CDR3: CASSHPFGRFYEQYF. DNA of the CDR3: TGTGCCAGCAGCCACCCCTTCGGGAGGTTCTACGAGCAGTACTTC.

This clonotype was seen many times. The CDR3 DNA reads as TGCGCCAGCAGCTTCTCCCCGGGACAGGGCGTAGAGACCCAGTACTTC. Translated: CASSFSPGQGVETQYF. This chain connects TRBV5-1 to TRBJ2-5; 9 bases match TRBD1. Germline CDR1 reads SGHRS; CDR2 reads YFSETQ. The J segment lost 4 bases and the V segment lost 2 bases, leaving 9 bases of the junction unmatched. The CDR3 covers 16 residues.

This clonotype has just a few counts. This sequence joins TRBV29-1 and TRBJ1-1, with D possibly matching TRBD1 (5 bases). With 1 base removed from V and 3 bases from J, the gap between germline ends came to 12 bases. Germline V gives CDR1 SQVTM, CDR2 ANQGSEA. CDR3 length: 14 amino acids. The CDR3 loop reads CSVEGKTVDTEAFF. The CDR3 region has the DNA TGCAGCGTTGAAGGGAAGACAGTAGACACTGAAGCTTTCTTT.

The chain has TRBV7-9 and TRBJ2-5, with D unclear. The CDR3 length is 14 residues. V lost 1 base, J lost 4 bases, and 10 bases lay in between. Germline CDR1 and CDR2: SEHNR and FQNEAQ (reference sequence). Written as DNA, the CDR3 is TGTGCCAGCAGCTTAGATACGCGCGCAGAGACCCAGTACTTC. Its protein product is CASSLDTRAETQYF.